This entry is about one T cell receptor beta chain. What it binds is not known. The sample is drawn from a study of T cell repertoires in cytomegalovirus infection. In the study overall: Recently identified HLA-C-restricted and well-studied HLA-B-restricted CMV epitopes were used.

TCRdb reprocessed the reads with MiXCR, giving one entry per CDR3 protein. The sample lists 900,000 to 950,000 distinct CDR3 sequences, roughly a third seen once, with around 15% in the top ten. V was trimmed by 5 bases and J by 1 base, leaving 14 bases between them. Looked up from germline, CDR1 is SEHNR and CDR2 is FQNEAQ (reference sequence). The CDR3 has 15 residues. The sample consisted of cultured CD8+ T cells from PBMCs, taken from culture after CMV antigen stimulation. The TCR was taken from a human donor in good health (CMV status not recorded). Some clones in this sample may be carry-over from other donors' samples. The V and J genes are TRBV7-9 and TRBJ1-2, with a possible D match to TRBD1 (5 bases). The CDR3 loop is CASSIPGHDNYGYTF. The CDR3 coding sequence is TGTGCCAGCAGCATACCTGGACATGATAACTATGGCTACACCTTC.